This is a list of T cell receptor beta chains from one sample in a study of T cell clones after liver transplantation. Here immunoSEQ multiplex PCR was the method, and the copy in TCRdb shows in-frame clones only, minus some. The sample includes roughly 100,000 clones, 82% of them seen just once. The sequencing here drew on CD4+ T cells from blood, taken before liver transplant. The source is a human donor who received a liver transplant. CDR3s include the opening cysteine and the closing phenylalanine or tryptophan. A D gene is named only where the DNA matches it firmly. Not every row has a clone size; where given, it reads once, few, many or a size class.

clone size | J gene | D gene | V gene | CDR3 protein | CDR3 DNA
NA | TRBJ2-3 | NA | TRBV4-2 | CASSQARTTDTQYF | TGTGCCAGCAGCCAAGCTCGAACCACAGATACGCAGTATTTT
NA | TRBJ1-1 | TRBD1 | TRBV7-2 | CASSPGTVTQAFF | TGTGCCAGCAGCCCCGGGACAGTGACTCAAGCTTTCTTT
few | TRBJ1-2 | TRBD1 | TRBV29-1 | CSVRFQGARHYGYTF | TGCAGCGTTCGCTTCCAGGGGGCGAGACACTATGGCTACACCTTC
few | TRBJ1-1 | NA | TRBV6-5 | CASRPRGQTEAFF | TGTGCCAGCAGACCACGGGGCCAAACTGAAGCTTTCTTT
NA | TRBJ2-1 | TRBD1 | TRBV28 | CASSLADRGTYNEQFF | TGTGCCAGCAGTTTGGCGGACAGGGGAACCTACAATGAGCAGTTCTTC
NA | TRBJ2-1 | TRBD2 | TRBV27 | CASSSRVGLRTSGLEQFF | TGTGCCAGCAGTTCACGGGTAGGGTTGAGGACTAGCGGACTTGAGCAGTTCTTC
few | TRBJ1-5 | TRBD1 | TRBV15 | CATSPMDRDNQPQHF | TGTGCCACCAGCCCGATGGACAGGGACAATCAGCCCCAGCATTTT
NA | TRBJ1-5 | NA | TRBV6-5 | CASSYGRGAQPQHF | TGTGCCAGCAGTTACGGTCGGGGAGCACAGCCCCAGCATTTT
NA | TRBJ2-3 | TRBD2 | TRBV6-9 | CASSIAGGPTDTQYF | TGTGCCAGCAGCATAGCGGGAGGCCCCACAGATACGCAGTATTTT
NA | TRBJ2-3 | TRBD2 | TRBV9 | CASSASGGASDTQYF | TGTGCCAGCAGCGCTAGCGGGGGGGCCTCAGATACGCAGTATTTT
NA | TRBJ2-1 | TRBD2 | TRBV28 | CAGGSGRSGNEQFF | TGTGCCGGGGGGAGCGGGAGGTCAGGGAATGAGCAGTTCTTC
few | TRBJ2-4 | TRBD1 | TRBV6-5 | CASSSGTGEGNIQYF | TGTGCCAGCAGCTCCGGGACAGGGGAGGGAAACATTCAGTACTTC
NA | TRBJ2-3 | TRBD2 | TRBV4-3 | CASSRTSGGESSTDTQYF | TGCGCCAGCAGCCGGACTAGCGGGGGTGAATCTAGCACAGATACGCAGTATTTT
once | TRBJ2-7 | TRBD2 | TRBV11-2 | CASSLRTSGRIPYEQYF | TGTGCCAGCAGCTTAAGGACTAGCGGGAGGATTCCCTACGAGCAGTACTTC
NA | TRBJ2-7 | TRBD1 | TRBV30 | CAWREGQGLVYEQYF | TGTGCCTGGAGAGAGGGACAGGGATTGGTATATGAGCAGTACTTC
NA | TRBJ2-3 | NA | TRBV19 | CASSIERITDTQYF | TGTGCCAGTAGTATAGAGCGGATCACAGATACGCAGTATTTT
NA | TRBJ2-1 | TRBD1 | TRBV2 | CASSETTGGNEQFF | TGTGCCAGCAGTGAAACGACAGGGGGCAATGAGCAGTTCTTC
once | TRBJ1-1 | TRBD1 | TRBV25-1 | CASSGQGGTEAFF | TGTGCCAGCAGCGGACAGGGGGGAACTGAAGCTTTCTTT
NA | TRBJ2-2 | NA | TRBV21-1 | CASSQGDGSPGELFF | TGTGCCAGCAGTCAAGGAGACGGGAGCCCCGGGGAGCTGTTTTTT
NA | TRBJ1-1 | NA | TRBV7-2 | CASSQGQNTEAFF | TGTGCCAGCAGCCAGGGACAGAACACTGAAGCTTTCTTT
NA | TRBJ2-7 | NA | TRBV30 | CAWGQGIPYEQYF | TGTGCCTGGGGGCAGGGGATACCCTACGAGCAGTACTTC
many | TRBJ1-2 | NA | TRBV6-5 | CASSPQGFGYTF | TGTGCCAGCAGTCCCCAGGGTTTCGGCTACACCTTC
NA | TRBJ2-6 | NA | TRBV2 | CANAPEPSGANVLTF | TGTGCCAACGCCCCTGAGCCCTCTGGGGCCAACGTCCTGACTTTC
NA | TRBJ1-3 | NA | TRBV5-4 | CASSLALGSGSGNTIYF | TGTGCCAGCAGCTTGGCGCTGGGGTCCGGCTCTGGAAACACCATATATTTT
NA | TRBJ2-7 | TRBD1 | TRBV19 | CASSSRQGAYEQYF | TGTGCCAGTAGTTCCCGACAGGGAGCCTACGAGCAGTACTTC
NA | TRBJ2-1 | NA | TRBV7-6 | CASSLETGNEQFF | TGTGCCAGCAGCTTAGAAACAGGGAATGAGCAGTTCTTC
NA | TRBJ1-5 | NA | TRBV4-2 | CASSQESSQPQHF | TGTGCCAGCAGCCAAGAGTCCAGTCAGCCCCAGCATTTT
NA | TRBJ1-1 | TRBD1 | TRBV5-6 | CASSWSDRGNTEAFF | TGTGCCAGCAGCTGGAGCGACAGGGGGAACACTGAAGCTTTCTTT
NA | TRBJ2-2 | NA | TRBV10-2 | CASQSPGQRTGELFF | TGCGCCAGCCAAAGCCCGGGACAACGTACCGGGGAGCTGTTTTTT
NA | TRBJ1-4 | NA | TRBV10-3 | CAISRSGGGEEKLFF | TGTGCCATCAGTCGCTCTGGGGGGGGAGAGGAAAAACTGTTTTTT
many | TRBJ2-2 | NA | TRBV4-2 | CASSQQGNGELFF | TGTGCCAGCAGCCAACAGGGAAATGGGGAGCTGTTTTTT
NA | TRBJ2-7 | NA | TRBV7-2 | CASSRREGYEQYF | TGTGCCAGCAGCCGGCGGGAAGGGTACGAGCAGTACTTC
NA | TRBJ1-4 | NA | TRBV20-1 | CSARVRRKTVF | TGCAGTGCTAGAGTTCGGAGAAAAACTGTTTTT
NA | TRBJ1-5 | TRBD1 | TRBV4-1 | CASSPDRAGNQPQHF | TGCGCCAGCAGCCCGGACAGGGCGGGAAATCAGCCCCAGCATTTT
NA | TRBJ2-3 | NA | TRBV27 | CASRERTGPLDTQYF | TGTGCCAGCAGAGAAAGGACGGGACCTCTTGATACGCAGTATTTT
NA | TRBJ2-1 | NA | TRBV6-1 | CASSDMNRSYNEQFF | TGTGCCAGCAGTGACATGAACCGCTCCTACAATGAGCAGTTCTTC
once | TRBJ2-2 | TRBD1 | TRBV5-4 | CASSRTGPNTGELFF | TGTGCCAGCAGCCGGACAGGGCCGAACACCGGGGAGCTGTTTTTT
NA | TRBJ1-6 | NA | TRBV2 | CASSDKGISSYNSPLHF | TGTGCCAGCAGTGACAAGGGTATAAGCTCCTATAATTCACCCCTCCACTTT
NA | TRBJ1-6 | NA | TRBV7-8 | CASSLVDTYNSPLHF | TGTGCCAGCAGCTTAGTGGACACCTATAATTCACCCCTCCACTTT
few | TRBJ1-1 | NA | TRBV7-9 | CASSQTQVMNTEAFF | TGTGCCAGCAGCCAGACCCAGGTGATGAACACTGAAGCTTTCTTT
few | TRBJ1-2 | NA | TRBV7-2 | CASSLATGRANYGYTF | TGTGCCAGCAGCTTAGCAACAGGGCGAGCTAACTATGGCTACACCTTC
NA | TRBJ2-2 | TRBD2 | TRBV19 | CASSSGRSNTGELFF | TGTGCCAGTAGTAGCGGGAGGAGTAACACCGGGGAGCTGTTTTTT
NA | TRBJ2-2 | NA | TRBV2 | CASRVGGAGELFF | TGTGCCAGCAGGGTTGGGGGTGCCGGGGAGCTGTTTTTT
NA | TRBJ2-4 | NA | TRBV29-1 | CSVTGTKNIQYF | TGCAGCGTTACAGGGACCAAAAACATTCAGTACTTC
few | TRBJ2-3 | TRBD1 | TRBV19 | CASRVGTGSTDTQYF | TGTGCCAGTAGAGTAGGGACAGGGAGCACAGATACGCAGTATTTT
NA | TRBJ2-7 | NA | TRBV7-8 | CASSLNRNEQYF | TGTGCCAGCAGCTTAAATAGGAACGAGCAGTACTTC
NA | TRBJ1-3 | NA | TRBV28 | CASSFEFPPGNTIYF | TGTGCCAGCAGTTTTGAGTTTCCCCCTGGAAACACCATATATTTT
NA | TRBJ2-2 | NA | TRBV18 | CASSPRSQGPTGELFF | TGTGCCAGCTCTCCACGGAGCCAAGGGCCCACCGGGGAGCTGTTTTTT
NA | TRBJ1-5 | NA | TRBV6-1 | CASTKRGASNQPQHF | TGTGCCAGCACGAAACGGGGGGCTAGCAATCAGCCCCAGCATTTT
NA | TRBJ1-4 | TRBD1 | TRBV10-3 | CAIRGQQNEKLFF | TGTGCCATCAGGGGACAGCAAAATGAAAAACTGTTTTTT
NA | TRBJ2-1 | TRBD2 | TRBV28 | CASSVVTSGSYNEQFF | TGTGCCAGCAGTGTCGTTACTAGCGGGAGCTACAATGAGCAGTTCTTC
NA | TRBJ2-7 | NA | TRBV5-4 | CASSLGQGTIYEQYF | TGTGCCAGCAGCTTGGGTCAGGGGACCATTTACGAGCAGTACTTC